This T cell receptor (beta chain) was sequenced during a study of cytomegalovirus exposure and HLA in healthy donors. Background on the study: Around 200 million T cells yielded roughly 120 million unique TCR beta sequences, as an earlier analysis found. Findings and caveats of the study: Later on, analysis showed that most CMV-associated TCR beta chains appeared to be HLA-restricted. The investigators catalogued under 200 TCR beta chains as cytomegalovirus-associated. The CMV antigen specificity of a few CMV-associated chains was confirmed through in vitro analysis.

Trimming pared 0 bases from V and 11 bases from J, leaving 13 bases between. Germline V gives CDR1 SGHVS, CDR2 FQNEAQ. The CDR3 runs to 13 residues. This clone was counted between two and nine times. What it binds is not known. A multiplex PCR was run with 60 Vbeta primers and 13 Jbeta primers. TCRdb's copy holds only in-frame clones and misses some; the assay was immunoSEQ multiplex PCR. This table has about 100,000 clones, 75% to 80% appearing once. The sequencing input was PBMCs. The source is a man between 60 and 75 years old in good health and CMV-seropositive. This chain uses TRBV7-8 with TRBJ1-1; no firm D call. CDR3 region: CASSLARNSGAFF. The CDR3 DNA reads as TGTGCCAGCAGCTTAGCGAGGAACAGCGGTGCTTTCTTT.